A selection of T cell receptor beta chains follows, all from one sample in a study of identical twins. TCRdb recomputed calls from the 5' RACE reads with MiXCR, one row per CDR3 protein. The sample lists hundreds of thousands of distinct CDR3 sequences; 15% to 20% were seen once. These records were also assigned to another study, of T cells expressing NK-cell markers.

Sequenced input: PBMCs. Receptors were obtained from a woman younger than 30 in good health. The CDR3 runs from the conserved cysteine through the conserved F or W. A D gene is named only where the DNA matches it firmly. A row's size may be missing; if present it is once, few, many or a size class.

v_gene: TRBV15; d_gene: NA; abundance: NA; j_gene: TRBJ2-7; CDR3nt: TGTGCCACCAGCAGAGATCAGGGGAGCGAGCAGTACTTC; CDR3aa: CATSRDQGSEQYF
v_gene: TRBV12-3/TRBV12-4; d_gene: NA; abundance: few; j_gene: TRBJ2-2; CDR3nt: TGTGCCAGCAGTTTCCAGACCAACACCGGGGAGCTGTTTTTT; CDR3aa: CASSFQTNTGELFF
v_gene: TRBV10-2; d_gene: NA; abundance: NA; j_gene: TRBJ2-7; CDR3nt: TGCGCCAGCAGTGAGCAGCCAGGGGTTTCCTACGAGCAGTACTTC; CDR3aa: CASSEQPGVSYEQYF
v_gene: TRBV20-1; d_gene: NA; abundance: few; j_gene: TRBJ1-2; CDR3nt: TGCAGTGCTAGGGTGGCCTATGGCTACACCTTC; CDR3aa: CSARVAYGYTF
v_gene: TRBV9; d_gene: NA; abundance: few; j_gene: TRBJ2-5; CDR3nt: TGTGCCAGCAGCGTAGGGGGTAACCAAGAGACCCAGTACTTC; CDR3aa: CASSVGGNQETQYF
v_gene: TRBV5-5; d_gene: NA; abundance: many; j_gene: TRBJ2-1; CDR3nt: TGTGCCAGCAGCTTGGACGGGTATGAGCAGTTCTTC; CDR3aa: CASSLDGYEQFF
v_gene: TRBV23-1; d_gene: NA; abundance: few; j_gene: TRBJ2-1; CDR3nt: TGCGCCCGTTTAGGCATTTACCCCTGGAATGAGCAGTTCTTC; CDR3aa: CARLGIYPWNEQFF
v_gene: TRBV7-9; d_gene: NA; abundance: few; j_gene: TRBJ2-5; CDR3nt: TGTGCCAGCGGGGATTACAGGAGGAGTTTAAAAGAGACCCAGTACTTC; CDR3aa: CASGDYRRSLKETQYF
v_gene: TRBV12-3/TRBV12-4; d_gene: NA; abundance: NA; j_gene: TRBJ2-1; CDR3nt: TGTGCCAGCAGTTTTAGCACCTACAATGAGCAGTTCTTC; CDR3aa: CASSFSTYNEQFF
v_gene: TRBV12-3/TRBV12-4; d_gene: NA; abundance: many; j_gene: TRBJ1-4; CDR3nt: TGTGCCAGCAAGGCCAGCCAACACTCATCTAATGAAAAACTGTTTTTT; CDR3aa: CASKASQHSSNEKLFF
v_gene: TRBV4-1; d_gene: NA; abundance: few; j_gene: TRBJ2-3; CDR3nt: TGCGCCAGCAGCCTCTCCTTTCCCCCAGATACGCAGTATTTT; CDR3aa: CASSLSFPPDTQYF
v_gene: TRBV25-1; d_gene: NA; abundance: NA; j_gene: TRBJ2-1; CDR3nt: TGTGCCAGCAGTGCAACCGGGACAAGAGGCTCCTACAATGAGCAGTTCTTC; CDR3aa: CASSATGTRGSYNEQFF
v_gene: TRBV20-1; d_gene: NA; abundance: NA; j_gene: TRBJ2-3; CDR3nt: TGCAGTGCGGGAGTTGGGGGACCGGCGGCAGATACGCAGTATTTT; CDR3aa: CSAGVGGPAADTQYF
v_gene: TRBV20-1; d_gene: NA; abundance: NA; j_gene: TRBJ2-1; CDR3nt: TGCAGTGCCAAGCGGGACATCTACAATGAGCAGTTCTTC; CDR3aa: CSAKRDIYNEQFF
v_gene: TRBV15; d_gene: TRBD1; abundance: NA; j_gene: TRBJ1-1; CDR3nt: TGTGCCACCAGCAGCCGGGACAGGTGGTCTGAAGCTTTCTTT; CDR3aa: CATSSRDRWSEAFF
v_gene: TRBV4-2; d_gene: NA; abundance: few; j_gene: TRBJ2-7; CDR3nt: TGTGCCAGCAGCCAAGAGTTTGCAGAACTCTACGAGCAGTACTTC; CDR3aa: CASSQEFAELYEQYF